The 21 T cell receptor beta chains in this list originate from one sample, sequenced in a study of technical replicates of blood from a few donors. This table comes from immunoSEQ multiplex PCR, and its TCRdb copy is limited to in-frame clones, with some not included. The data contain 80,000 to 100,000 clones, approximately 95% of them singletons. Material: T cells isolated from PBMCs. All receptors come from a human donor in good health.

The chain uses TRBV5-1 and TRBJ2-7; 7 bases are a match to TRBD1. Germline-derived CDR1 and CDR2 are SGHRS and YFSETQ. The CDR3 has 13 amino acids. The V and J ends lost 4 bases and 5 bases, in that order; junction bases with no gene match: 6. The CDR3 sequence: CASSPGTVDEQYF. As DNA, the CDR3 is TGCGCCAGCAGCCCCGGGACAGTCGACGAGCAGTACTTC.

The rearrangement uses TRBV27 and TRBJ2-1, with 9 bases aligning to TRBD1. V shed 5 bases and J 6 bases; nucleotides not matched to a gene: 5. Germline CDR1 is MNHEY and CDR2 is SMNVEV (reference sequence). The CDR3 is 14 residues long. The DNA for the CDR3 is TGTGCCAGCAGTCCGCGACAGGGGGTCAATGAGCAGTTCTTC. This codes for CASSPRQGVNEQFF.

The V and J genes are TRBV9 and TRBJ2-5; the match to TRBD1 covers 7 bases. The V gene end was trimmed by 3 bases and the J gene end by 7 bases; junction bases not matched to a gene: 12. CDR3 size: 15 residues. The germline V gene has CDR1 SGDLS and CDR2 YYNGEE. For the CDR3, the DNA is TGTGCCAGCAGCGCACAGGGGTCAACGAGGGGGACCCAGTACTTC. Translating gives CASSAQGSTRGTQYF.

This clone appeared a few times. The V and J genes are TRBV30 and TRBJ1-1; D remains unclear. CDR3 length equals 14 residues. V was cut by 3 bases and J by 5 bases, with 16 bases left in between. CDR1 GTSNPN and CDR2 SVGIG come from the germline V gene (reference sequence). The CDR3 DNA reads TGTGCCTGGAGCGACGGGAACGTCTGGACTGAAGCTTTCTTT. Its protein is CAWSDGNVWTEAFF.

For the CDR3, the DNA is TGCGCCAGCAGACATGGGGGGGGCACAGATACGCAGTATTTT. Residues: CASRHGGGTDTQYF. The chain couples TRBV4-1 to TRBJ2-3; 7 bases line up with TRBD2. Germline V CDR1 and CDR2: MGHRA, YSYEKL. This CDR3 region has 14 residues. V lost 6 bases and J lost 1; bases outside the gene matches: 4.

The CDR3 is CASSKSEGRAAYEQYF. CDR3 coding DNA: TGTGCCAGCAGCAAAAGCGAGGGCAGAGCCGCCTACGAGCAGTACTTC. The rearrangement uses TRBV21-1 and TRBJ2-7; the D segment call TRBD2 is taken from the table without a DNA check. TRBV21-1 is a recognized pseudogene. This CDR3 has 16 residues.

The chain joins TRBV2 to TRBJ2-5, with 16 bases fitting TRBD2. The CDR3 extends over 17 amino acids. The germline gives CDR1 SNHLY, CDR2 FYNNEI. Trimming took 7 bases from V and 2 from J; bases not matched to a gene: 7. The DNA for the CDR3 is TGTGCCAGCAACGGGGGACTAGCGGGGGGGAATCAAGAGACCCAGTACTTC. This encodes CASNGGLAGGNQETQYF.

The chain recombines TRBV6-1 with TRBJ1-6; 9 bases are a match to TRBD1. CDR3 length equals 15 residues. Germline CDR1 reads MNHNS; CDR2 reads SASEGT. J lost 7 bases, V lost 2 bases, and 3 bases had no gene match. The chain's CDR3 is CASSENGQGNSPLHF. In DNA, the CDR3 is TGTGCCAGCAGTGAAAACGGACAGGGGAATTCACCCCTCCACTTT.

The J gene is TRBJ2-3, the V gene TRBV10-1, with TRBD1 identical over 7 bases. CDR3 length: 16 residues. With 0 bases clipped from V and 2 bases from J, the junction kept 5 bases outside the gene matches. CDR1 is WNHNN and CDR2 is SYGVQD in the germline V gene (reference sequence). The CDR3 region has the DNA TGCGCCAGCAGTGAGTCGACGGGACAGCTCACAGATACGCAGTATTTT. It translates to CASSESTGQLTDTQYF.

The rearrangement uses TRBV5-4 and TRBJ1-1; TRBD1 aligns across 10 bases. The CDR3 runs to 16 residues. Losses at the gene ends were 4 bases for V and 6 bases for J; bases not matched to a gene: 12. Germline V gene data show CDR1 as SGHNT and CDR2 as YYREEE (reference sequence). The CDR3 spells CASSGQGEDSDSEAFF. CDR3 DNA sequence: TGTGCCAGCAGCGGACAGGGGGAGGACTCAGATTCTGAAGCTTTCTTT.

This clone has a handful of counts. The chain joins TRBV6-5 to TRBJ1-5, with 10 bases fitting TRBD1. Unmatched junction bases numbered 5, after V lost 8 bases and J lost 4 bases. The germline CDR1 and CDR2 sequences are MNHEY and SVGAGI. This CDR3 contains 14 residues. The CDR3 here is CASQRQGANQPQHF. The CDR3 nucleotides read TGTGCCAGCCAGAGACAGGGGGCTAATCAGCCCCAGCATTTT.

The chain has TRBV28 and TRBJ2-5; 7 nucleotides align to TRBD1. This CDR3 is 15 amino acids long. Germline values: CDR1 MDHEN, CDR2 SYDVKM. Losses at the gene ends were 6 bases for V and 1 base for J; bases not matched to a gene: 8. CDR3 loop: CASSGPRDSQETQYF. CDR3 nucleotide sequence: TGTGCCAGCAGCGGACCCCGGGACAGCCAAGAGACCCAGTACTTC.

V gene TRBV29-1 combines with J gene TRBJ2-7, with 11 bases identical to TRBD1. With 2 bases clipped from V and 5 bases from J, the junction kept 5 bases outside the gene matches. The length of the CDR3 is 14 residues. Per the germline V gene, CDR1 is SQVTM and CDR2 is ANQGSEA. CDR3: CSVESGQGADEQYF. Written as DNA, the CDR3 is TGCAGCGTTGAAAGCGGACAGGGGGCCGACGAGCAGTACTTC.

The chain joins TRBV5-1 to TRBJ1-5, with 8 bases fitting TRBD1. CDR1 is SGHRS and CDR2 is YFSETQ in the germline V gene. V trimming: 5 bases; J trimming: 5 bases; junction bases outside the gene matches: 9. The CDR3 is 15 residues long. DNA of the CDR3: TGCGCCAGCAGTCCCAATACAGGGGGGGATCAGCCCCAGCATTTT. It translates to CASSPNTGGDQPQHF.

This CDR3 reads CASSLMASGNTIYF. CDR3 bases: TGTGCCAGCAGCTTAATGGCTTCTGGAAACACCATATATTTT. The V call is TRBV7-9, the J call TRBJ1-3; D remains unclear. The CDR3 runs to 14 residues. Trimming shortened V by 2 bases and J by 1 base, and 6 bases separated the two germline ends. From germline, CDR1 is SEHNR and CDR2 FQNEAQ (reference sequence).

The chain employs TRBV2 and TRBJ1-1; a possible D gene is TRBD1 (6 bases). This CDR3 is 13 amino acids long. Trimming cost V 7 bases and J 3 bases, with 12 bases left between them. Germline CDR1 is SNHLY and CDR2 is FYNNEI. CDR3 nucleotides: TGTGCCAGCACCCAACAGGGCCACACTGAAGCTTTCTTT. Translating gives CASTQQGHTEAFF.

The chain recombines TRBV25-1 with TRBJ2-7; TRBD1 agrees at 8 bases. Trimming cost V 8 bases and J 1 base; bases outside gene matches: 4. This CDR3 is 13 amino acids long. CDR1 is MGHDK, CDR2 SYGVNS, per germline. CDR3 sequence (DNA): TGTGCCAGCTCACGACAGGGGTCCTACGAGCAGTACTTC. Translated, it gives CASSRQGSYEQYF.

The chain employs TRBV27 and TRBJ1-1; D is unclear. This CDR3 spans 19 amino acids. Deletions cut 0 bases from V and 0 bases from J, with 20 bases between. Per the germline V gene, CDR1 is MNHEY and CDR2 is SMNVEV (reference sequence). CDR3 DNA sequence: TGTGCCAGCAGTTTATCACAGCCACATCTCACCGGGATGAACACTGAAGCTTTCTTT. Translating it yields CASSLSQPHLTGMNTEAFF.

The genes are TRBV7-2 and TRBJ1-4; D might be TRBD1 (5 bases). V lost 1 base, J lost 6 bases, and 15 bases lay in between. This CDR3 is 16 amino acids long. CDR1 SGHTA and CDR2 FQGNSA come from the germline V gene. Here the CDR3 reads CASSLVYWGLDEKLFF. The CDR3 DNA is TGTGCCAGCAGCTTAGTGTATTGGGGCTTGGATGAAAAACTGTTTTTT.

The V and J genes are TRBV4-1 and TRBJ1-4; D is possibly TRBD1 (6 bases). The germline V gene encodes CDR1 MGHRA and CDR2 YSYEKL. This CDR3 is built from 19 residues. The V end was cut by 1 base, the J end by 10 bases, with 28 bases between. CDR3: CASSQGISTDRDVRGKLFF. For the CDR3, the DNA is TGCGCCAGCAGCCAAGGAATCTCCACCGACCGGGACGTCAGGGGAAAACTGTTTTTT.

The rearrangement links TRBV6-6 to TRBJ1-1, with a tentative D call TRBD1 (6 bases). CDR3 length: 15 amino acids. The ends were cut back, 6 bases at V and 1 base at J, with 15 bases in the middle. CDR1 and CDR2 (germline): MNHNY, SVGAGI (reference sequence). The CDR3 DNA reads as TGTGCCAGCAGGTCTTCACAGGGTCCGAACACTGAAGCTTTCTTT. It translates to CASRSSQGPNTEAFF.